This T cell receptor (beta chain) was identified during a study of T-cell memory formation after mild COVID-19. Notes on the study in general: Mostly located in CM and EM were contracting CD4+ clones, with contracting CD8+ clones located in EMRA. A subset of responding clones appeared in pre-infection memory, suggesting cross-reactive memory joined. Clones shrinking from day 15 to 85 showed even CD4/CD8 mixes; later expanders tilted CD4+. The authors did not confirm SARS-CoV-2 specificity of second-wave clones peaking day 37.

In TCRdb, the 5' RACE reads were re-called with MiXCR into one record per CDR3 protein. The sample has just over 200,000 distinct CDR3 sequences, roughly 10% seen once; the top ten hold roughly 3.5%. This CDR3 has 13 residues. V was cut by 4 bases and J by 4 bases, with 10 bases left in between. Germline-derived CDR1 and CDR2 are KGHSH and LQKENI. This clonotype was counted between two and nine times. The antigen is unknown. The clonotype originates from a man between 18 and 35 years old who had mild COVID-19 (a few samples of this study predate the infection). Cell type and time point are not known. The genes are TRBV18 and TRBJ1-1; D is unclear. Sequences were obtained from PBMCs or a T cell subset sorted from them (not recorded which). CDR3 protein: CASSQGRVTEAFF. For the CDR3, the DNA is TGTGCCAGCTCACAAGGAAGGGTCACTGAAGCTTTCTTT.